This T cell receptor (beta chain) was identified in a study of blood T cell repertoires in COVID-19. Study context: Whether acute or convalescent, the COVID-19 samples came from the United States, Italy and Spain.

Generated by immunoSEQ multiplex PCR, the TCRdb table keeps only in-frame clones and is missing some. The table lists around 130,000 clones, less than 90% of them singletons. Trimming removed 3 bases from V and 5 bases from J, with 12 bases in between. The CDR3 is made up of 14 amino acids. Germline V gene lookup returns CDR1 LNHDA and CDR2 SQIVND (reference sequence). The chain recombines TRBV19 with TRBJ2-3; maybe TRBD2 (5 bases). Material: peripheral blood. This TCR came from a man aged 70 or older with acute or convalescent COVID-19. CDR3 nucleotide sequence: TGTGCCAGTAGTATCGACTACCGGGGAGATACGCAGTATTTT. The encoded protein is CASSIDYRGDTQYF.